A selection of T cell receptor beta chains follows, all from one sample in a study of blood T cell repertoires in COVID-19. Sequencing used immunoSEQ multiplex PCR; TCRdb keeps in-frame clones, though not all of them. In the table there are about 36,000 clones, around 80% of which are singletons. Sequences were obtained from peripheral blood. These receptors were collected from a man aged 55-75 years with acute or convalescent COVID-19. Both conserved end residues are part of each CDR3. D genes are given only for firm matches. Clone size is given for some rows only: seen once, a few or many times, or a class if the clone is expanded.

clone_size d_call j_call v_call cdr3_length cdr3_nt cdr3_aa
NA NA TRBJ2-6 TRBV7-9 17 TGTGCCAGCAGCTCGACAGGTCGTTTCTCTGGGGCCAACGTCCTGACTTTC CASSSTGRFSGANVLTF
NA TRBD1 TRBJ1-6 TRBV5-1 16 TGCGCCAGCAGCTGGGAACAGGGGACCGGGGGTTCACCCCTCCACTTT CASSWEQGTGGSPLHF
NA NA TRBJ2-5 TRBV6-2/TRBV6-3 15 TGTGCCAGCAGTCACCCAACGGGCGGGCAAGAGACCCAGTACTTC CASSHPTGGQETQYF
NA NA TRBJ1-2 TRBV6-5 13 TGTGCCAGCAGCTCATCTAATAACTATGGCTACACCTTC CASSSSNNYGYTF
NA NA TRBJ1-2 TRBV2 14 TGTGCCAGCCTAGAGGGTATACTGAGAAATGGCTACACCTTC CASLEGILRNGYTF
NA NA TRBJ2-2 TRBV3-1/TRBV3-2 16 TGTGCCAGCAGCCGATTTACAGGATCGAACACCGGGGAGCTGTTTTTT CASSRFTGSNTGELFF
NA NA TRBJ1-2 TRBV2 13 TGTGCCAGCAGCGCACAGGGTAACTATGGCTACACCTTC CASSAQGNYGYTF
NA NA TRBJ2-1 TRBV19 16 TGTGCCAGTAGATACGCCGGCAGGGCGTTGTACAATGAGCAGTTCTTC CASRYAGRALYNEQFF
NA NA TRBJ2-7 TRBV10-1 14 TGCGCCAGCAGTGACCCTCACAGCACCTACGAGCAGTACTTC CASSDPHSTYEQYF
few NA TRBJ2-7 TRBV10-1 14 TGCGCCAGCAGTTCGGGGATTGGACTCTACGAGCAGTACTTC CASSSGIGLYEQYF
NA TRBD1 TRBJ2-7 TRBV7-9 15 TGTGCCAGCAGCGTACCCGGGACAGGGGGCAACGAGCAGTACTTC CASSVPGTGGNEQYF
once NA TRBJ1-6 TRBV5-1 14 TGCGCCAGCAGCCTCCCGGGGGGGGATTCACCCCTCCACTTT CASSLPGGDSPLHF
NA NA TRBJ1-6 TRBV28 16 TGTGCCAGCAGTTCAACAGGGACTAAGGCCAATTCACCCCTCCACTTT CASSSTGTKANSPLHF
NA NA TRBJ2-5 TRBV5-4 15 TGTGCCAGCAGCTCCCTCGCGGAGGCCCAAGAGACCCAGTACTTC CASSSLAEAQETQYF
few NA TRBJ1-2 TRBV25-1 16 TGTGCCAGCAGTGAATCGCTAGTCGGAGGATCGGGCGGCTACACCTTC CASSESLVGGSGGYTF
NA NA TRBJ2-2 TRBV12-3/TRBV12-4 12 TGTGCCAGCAGTCTAAACACCGGGGAGCTGTTTTTT CASSLNTGELFF
once NA TRBJ2-7 TRBV19 13 TGTGCCAGTAGTATAAACAGAAGAGACGAGCAGTACTTC CASSINRRDEQYF
NA NA TRBJ2-1 TRBV21-1 17 TGTGCCAGCAGCAAAGGACTAGCGGGAGGGCCAGGGAATGAGCAGTTCTTC CASSKGLAGGPGNEQFF
NA TRBD1 TRBJ1-4 TRBV5-1 17 TGCGCCAGCAGCTTCGGACAGGGGGGTTTTGCCGATGAAAAACTGTTTTTT CASSFGQGGFADEKLFF
once TRBD1 TRBJ1-1 TRBV18 16 TGTGCCAGCTCCCCCACGGGACAGGGGGAGCGCACTGAAGCTTTCTTT CASSPTGQGERTEAFF
NA TRBD2 TRBJ2-1 TRBV11-3 18 TGTGCCAGCAGTTCCGGGACTAGCGGCACCGGGGCCTACAATGAGCAGTTCTTC CASSSGTSGTGAYNEQFF
NA NA TRBJ1-5 TRBV30 14 TGTGCCTGGAGGTCTCAGTTTAGCAATCAGCCCCAGCATTTT CAWRSQFSNQPQHF
NA NA TRBJ2-5 TRBV11-2 11 TGTGCCAGCAGCCCACAAGAGACCCAGTACTTC CASSPQETQYF
NA NA TRBJ1-1 TRBV11-2 14 TGTGCCAGCAGCTTTTCCAGGGGGAACACTGAAGCTTTCTTT CASSFSRGNTEAFF
NA TRBD1 TRBJ1-1 TRBV6-2/TRBV6-3 13 TGTGCCAGCAGTTTCGGACAGGGTTCTGAAGCTTTCTTT CASSFGQGSEAFF
NA TRBD1 TRBJ2-5 TRBV12-3/TRBV12-4 13 TGTGCCAGCAGTTTAAGGGGGCGGGAGACCCAGTACTTC CASSLRGRETQYF
NA NA TRBJ1-2 TRBV11-3 13 TGTGCCAGCAGCCCCGGGGGGGGAGATGGCTACACCTTC CASSPGGGDGYTF
NA TRBD1 TRBJ1-1 TRBV5-6 15 TGTGCCAGCAGCTTGCCCAAGGGGGCTAAGACTGAAGCTTTCTTT CASSLPKGAKTEAFF
NA NA TRBJ2-7 TRBV27 14 TGTGCCAGCATCCTGGCGGGAAATACCTACGAGCAGTACTTC CASILAGNTYEQYF
NA TRBD1 TRBJ2-1 TRBV19 16 TGTGCCAGTAGGAAACCCGGGACAGGGTCACGGGAAGGGCAGTTCTTC CASRKPGTGSREGQFF
NA TRBD1 TRBJ1-2 TRBV19 12 TGTGCCAGTAGCGGGACAGAAGATGGCTACACCTTC CASSGTEDGYTF
NA TRBD2 TRBJ2-3 TRBV4-3 17 TGCGCCAGCAGCCAAGATACCGTAGCGGGAGGGCCAGATACGCAGTATTTT CASSQDTVAGGPDTQYF
once TRBD2 TRBJ2-1 TRBV11-2 16 TGTGCCAGCAGCTTATATGACGGGAGGACCTACAATGAGCAGTTCTTC CASSLYDGRTYNEQFF
NA TRBD1 TRBJ1-2 TRBV4-1 18 TGCGCCAGCAGCCAATGGTGGGACAGGGTTGGAGAAGCGAATGGCTACACCTTC CASSQWWDRVGEANGYTF
NA TRBD2 TRBJ2-1 TRBV6-6 16 TGTGCCAGCAGTTCCCCAGGACTAGCGGGATACAATGAGCAGTTCTTC CASSSPGLAGYNEQFF
NA TRBD2 TRBJ2-1 TRBV28 14 TGTGCCATCTTTAGCGGGAGCTCCTACAATGAGCAGTTCTTC CAIFSGSSYNEQFF
NA TRBD1 TRBJ2-5 TRBV7-9 16 TGTGCCAGCAGCTCCTGGGACAGGGGGATAGAAGAGACCCAGTACTTC CASSSWDRGIEETQYF
NA NA TRBJ2-1 TRBV11-3 15 TGTGCCAGCAGCTTAGGGGCCATGGCCTACAATGAGCAGTTCTTC CASSLGAMAYNEQFF
NA NA TRBJ2-5 TRBV4-2 16 TGTGCCAGCAGCCAAGATTTCTCTAGCGCAAAAGAGACCCAGTACTTC CASSQDFSSAKETQYF
NA TRBD2 TRBJ2-3 TRBV5-6 15 TGTGCCAGCAGCTTCCGGGGGAGGGAAACAGATACGCAGTATTTT CASSFRGRETDTQYF
NA NA TRBJ2-1 TRBV7-9 15 TGTGCCAGCAGCTTAGGGACTTCTCAATACAATGAGCAGTTCTTC CASSLGTSQYNEQFF
NA NA TRBJ2-6 TRBV5-4 15 TGTGCCAGCAGCTTGGGGGCCCCTGGGGCCAACGTCCTGACTTTC CASSLGAPGANVLTF
NA NA TRBJ1-2 TRBV6-1 14 TGTGCCAGCAGTGAAGGGTCGGCCGGGAATGGCTACACCTTC CASSEGSAGNGYTF
NA TRBD1 TRBJ2-2 TRBV11-3 17 TGTGCCAGCAGCTATCGACAGGGCGATACGAACACCGGGGAGCTGTTTTTT CASSYRQGDTNTGELFF
NA NA TRBJ2-2 TRBV6-5 13 TGTGCCAGCAAGTCCACAGGGTCCAGGGAGCTGTTTTTT CASKSTGSRELFF
NA TRBD1 TRBJ1-5 TRBV24-1 14 TGTGCCACCGGGACAGGCTATAGCAATCAGCCCCAGCATTTT CATGTGYSNQPQHF
NA TRBD1 TRBJ2-7 TRBV4-1 18 TGCGCCAGCAGCCAAGATAGGAGTGGCGCAGGGGGTTCCTACGAGCAGTACTTC CASSQDRSGAGGSYEQYF
NA TRBD2 TRBJ2-1 TRBV2 15 TGTGCCAGCAGTGCTCGACTAGCGGGAGAGAATGAGCAGTTCTTC CASSARLAGENEQFF
NA TRBD1 TRBJ2-7 TRBV19 15 TGTGCCAGTAGTTCCCAACTCGCAGACAGGGACGAGCAGTACTTC CASSSQLADRDEQYF
NA TRBD2 TRBJ2-7 TRBV27 14 TGTGCCAGCTCGGGGACTAGCGGGAAGTACGAGCAGTACTTC CASSGTSGKYEQYF
NA NA TRBJ1-2 TRBV10-2 11 TGCGCCAGCAGTGAACAACGAGGCTACACCTTC CASSEQRGYTF
NA NA TRBJ2-3 TRBV3-1/TRBV3-2 16 TGTGCCAGCAGCCAAGAATTGGGAAGGCGGAGGGATACGCAGTATTTT CASSQELGRRRDTQYF
NA NA TRBJ2-7 TRBV5-5 14 TGTGCCAGCAGCTTGGAAGGACTACCAGGAGAGCAGTACTTC CASSLEGLPGEQYF